Listed here is a single T cell receptor (beta chain). Its binding antigen is unknown. The sample holds no much larger clone one base away, and base qualities are not on file. The immunoSEQ Assay, a bias-controlled multiplex PCR, was used to amplify TCRbeta CDR3 regions from genomic DNA. The authors' analysis ran thus. Nucleated cell counts per sample were estimated from amplification of reference gene primers within the assay. Sequence reads were collapsed and filtered to measure the absolute abundance of every unique TCRbeta CDR3 rearrangement. For each sample, productive Simpson clonality was calculated as the square root of Simpson's diversity index over productive rearrangements. TCRdb holds this immuneACCESS table with in-frame rearrangements only. Some clones are missing; in checked studies, unresolved V genes explain under half, and the rest has no known cause. From that table come the V and J calls and clone size; the DNA was used to work out D and trimming. The table for this sample lists about 160,000 clones; about 93% of them were counted only once. Roughly 4.5% of the sample is in the top ten clones.

Whole blood was collected in K2EDTA tubes by collaborating institutions according to the institutions' own protocols. For TCRbeta analysis, collaborators shipped samples as frozen whole blood, isolated PBMCs, or DNA extracted from either of those sample types. The sample belongs to a study of blood T cell repertoires in COVID-19 (dated by TCRdb to 2020 to 2022). About the investigation overall: Samples from collaborators originated in the United States, Italy and Spain and spanned both the acute and convalescent phases of COVID-19. The material from the prospective study consisted of cDNA or gDNA derived from T cells, B-cell-depleted T cells, or PBMCs. Subjects who had been exposed to COVID-19, were actively infected with it, or had recovered from it provided the deeply sampled blood TCRbeta repertoires that made up the dataset. A freely available public database, intended as a resource for researchers studying the immune response to SARS-CoV-2, is where the repertoires were released. The samples were drawn from the first 160 participants of the ongoing ImmuneRACE study and from 1,254 subjects provided by 6 global collaborators. The sample metadata nearly always contained a de-identified subject ID, COVID-19 status, age in years and sex. Where available, HLA class I and class II types were taken from metadata supplied by the sample provider and were not determined by assay-based typing. General study outcomes and caveats: The amount of clinical and demographic metadata varied by source and participant and was provided uncurated.

CDR1 MDHEN and CDR2 SYDVKM are derived from the germline V gene. Trimming removed 8 bases from V and 0 bases from J, leaving 17 bases between the germline ends. The CDR3 goes from the cysteine to the phenylalanine over 17 residues. The retained sequence is limited to the CDR3, 51 bases, with the frame set at the first base. The chain links TRBV28 with TRBJ2-6; TRBD1 is a weak D gene call, 7 bases matching. The receptor comes from a woman between 45 and 60 years old with acute or convalescent COVID-19. Sequences were obtained from peripheral blood. The nucleotide sequence reads TGTGCCAGCGGGGCGGGACAGTTCTACTCTGGGGCCAACGTCCTGACTTTC. Its protein is CASGAGQFYSGANVLTF.